The 18 T cell receptor beta chains reported below all come from one sample, sequenced in a study of cytomegalovirus exposure and HLA in healthy donors. The PCR used 60 Vbeta and 13 Jbeta primers. TCRdb's copy holds only in-frame clones and misses some; the assay was immunoSEQ multiplex PCR. The data contain under 250,000 clones, 70% to 85% of them singletons. The specimen sequenced was PBMCs. The receptor set was obtained from a man aged 45 to 65 in good health and CMV-seronegative.

In nucleotides, the CDR3 is TGTGCCAGCAGCCAGTCCCGGGGACAGGGGGCGGATGGCTACACCTTC. It translates to CASSQSRGQGADGYTF. The chain links TRBV7-9 to TRBJ1-2, with 12 bases identical to TRBD1. The CDR3 is 16 residues long. Trimming removed 5 bases from V and 6 bases from J; junction bases left unmatched: 10. CDR1 is SEHNR and CDR2 is FQNEAQ in the germline V gene (reference sequence). The full variable domain, rest sourced from reference TRBV7-9 and TRBJ1-2, is DTGVSQNPRHKITKRGQNVTFRCDPISEHNRLYWYRQTLGQGPEFLTYFQNEAQLEKSRLLSDRFSAERPKGSFSTLEIQRTEQGDSAMYLCASSQSRGQGADGYTFGSGTRLTVV.

This clone occurred once. The chain carries TRBV5-4 and TRBJ2-5; the D gene is possibly TRBD2 (5 bases). V was trimmed by 1 base and J by 5 bases, leaving 9 bases between them. Per germline, CDR1 SGHNT and CDR2 YYREEE (reference sequence). This CDR3 spans 13 amino acids. The CDR3 DNA reads TGTGCCAGCAGCTTGTCGGGGTCGGAGACCCAGTACTTC. This gives the protein CASSLSGSETQYF.

A few counts support this clone. The chain uses TRBV6-6 and TRBJ1-5, with 7 bases lining up with TRBD1. V lost 6 bases, J lost 4 bases, and 6 bases stayed unmatched. The V gene's germline CDR1 is MNHNY and CDR2 SVGAGI (reference sequence). This CDR3 is 14 amino acids long. The chain's CDR3 is CASRLDRENQPQHF. CDR3 DNA: TGTGCCAGCAGGCTCGACAGGGAGAATCAGCCCCAGCATTTT.

This chain uses TRBV5-4 with TRBJ1-2; D not certain. The CDR3 consists of 13 residues. CDR1 is SGHNT, CDR2 YYREEE, per germline (reference sequence). Between the trimmed V and J ends, which lost 4 bases and 2 bases, there was a span of 9 bases. The CDR3 reads CASSPSQNYGYTF. CDR3 DNA sequence: TGTGCCAGCAGCCCGTCACAGAACTATGGCTACACCTTC. Looking up the rest from reference TRBV5-4 and TRBJ1-2 gives the full variable domain: ETGVTQSPTHLIKTRGQQVTLRCSSQSGHNTVSWYQQALGQGPQFIFQYYREEENGRGNFPPRFSGLQFPNYSSELNVNALELDDSALYLCASSPSQNYGYTFGSGTRLTVV.

This chain links TRBV27 with TRBJ2-1; TRBD2 agrees at 8 bases. Trimming at V came to 6 bases and at J to 8 bases, leaving 6 bases not matched to a gene. The CDR3 totals 13 residues. Germline loops: CDR1 MNHEY, CDR2 SMNVEV (reference sequence). The CDR3 nucleotides are TGTGCCAGCAGGACGGGAGGGTTGGATGAGCAGTTCTTC. As protein: CASRTGGLDEQFF.

The rearrangement joins TRBV11-2 to TRBJ2-7, with D unresolved. V was shortened by 2 bases and J by 2 bases, with 10 bases between the two germline ends. The CDR3 consists of 14 residues. CDR1 is SGHAT, CDR2 FQNNGV, per germline. CDR3 protein: CASSLLAATYEQYF. CDR3 coding DNA: TGTGCCAGCAGCTTATTGGCGGCGACCTACGAGCAGTACTTC.

This chain joins TRBV28 and TRBJ1-3; perhaps TRBD1 as D (5 bases). Germline CDR1 reads MDHEN; CDR2 reads SYDVKM. With 8 bases removed from V and 0 bases from J, the gap between germline ends came to 8 bases. This CDR3 contains 13 residues. The chain's CDR3 is CASRQSSGNTIYF. The CDR3 DNA reads TGTGCCAGCCGACAGAGCTCTGGAAACACCATATATTTT.

The J gene is TRBJ1-1, the V gene TRBV5-1; D might be TRBD1 (6 bases). The CDR3 is made up of 13 amino acids. The V end lost 0 bases, the J end lost 4 bases, and 7 bases lay between the germline ends. Germline values: CDR1 SGHRS, CDR2 YFSETQ. Here the CDR3 reads CASSLGGPTEAFF. Written as DNA, the CDR3 is TGCGCCAGCAGCTTGGGGGGGCCCACTGAAGCTTTCTTT.

This clone has a handful of counts. The chain links TRBV5-1 to TRBJ2-2; 12 positions agree with TRBD2. Germline V CDR1 and CDR2: SGHRS, YFSETQ. This CDR3 spans 18 amino acids. Trimming cost V 4 bases and J 4 bases; bases outside gene matches: 11. The DNA for the CDR3 is TGCGCCAGCAGCGGTTGGCTAGCGGGAGGGCCGGGCACCGGGGAGCTGTTTTTT. This encodes CASSGWLAGGPGTGELFF.

This clone was seen only once. The chain recombines TRBV30 with TRBJ1-2; D unclear. Germline V gives CDR1 GTSNPN, CDR2 SVGIG (reference sequence). V lost 1 base and J lost 1, with 7 bases in between. The CDR3 is made up of 13 amino acids. The CDR3 loop is CAWSADINYGYTF. In nucleotides, the CDR3 is TGTGCCTGGAGTGCAGATATTAACTATGGCTACACCTTC.

This chain links TRBV2 with TRBJ1-3; TRBD1 matches at 7 bases. The CDR3 loop spans 15 amino acids. The J segment lost 2 bases and the V segment lost 2 bases, leaving 3 bases of the junction unmatched. Germline CDR1 is SNHLY and CDR2 is FYNNEI. Here the CDR3 DNA reads TGTGCCAGCAGTGAAACAGGGGATACTGGAAACACCATATATTTT. Translation gives CASSETGDTGNTIYF.

This clone was seen a handful of times. The chain combines TRBV29-1 with TRBJ2-7; 10 nucleotides align to TRBD2. Trimming removed 6 bases from V and 5 bases from J; junction bases left unmatched: 7. The germline V gene encodes CDR1 SQVTM and CDR2 ANQGSEA. The length of the CDR3 is 13 residues. This chain's CDR3 is CSVVSGRSNEQYF. CDR3 sequence (DNA): TGCAGCGTGGTTAGCGGGAGGTCCAACGAGCAGTACTTC.

The chain carries TRBV30 and TRBJ2-7; 10 nucleotides match TRBD2. The length of the CDR3 is 15 residues. Trimming at V came to 2 bases and at J to 0 bases, leaving 4 bases not matched to a gene. CDR1 and CDR2 from the germline V gene are GTSNPN and SVGIG (reference sequence). For the CDR3, the DNA is TGTGCCTGGAGTCTAGCGGGAGACATCTCCTACGAGCAGTACTTC. It yields the protein CAWSLAGDISYEQYF.

This clone was picked up one time. The rearrangement links TRBV4-2 to TRBJ2-7; TRBD1 is a possible D gene (5 bases). The CDR3 spans 14 residues. The V end was cut by 3 bases, the J end by 6 bases, with 15 bases between. CDR1 is LGHNA, CDR2 YNFKEQ, per germline. CDR3 sequence: CASSQDPKGIEQYF. CDR3 nucleotides: TGTGCCAGCAGCCAGGATCCTAAGGGGATCGAGCAGTACTTC.

The CDR3 region has the DNA TGTGCCAGCAGCTTGACTGGAAACAATGAGCAGTTCTTC. It encodes CASSLTGNNEQFF. V and J are TRBV7-9 and TRBJ2-1; D is uncertain. Looked up from germline, CDR1 is SEHNR and CDR2 is FQNEAQ (reference sequence). The CDR3 is 13 amino acids. Trimming left V 3 bases short and J 5 bases short, with 8 bases between. Variable domain in full (rest from reference TRBV7-9 and TRBJ2-1): DTGVSQNPRHKITKRGQNVTFRCDPISEHNRLYWYRQTLGQGPEFLTYFQNEAQLEKSRLLSDRFSAERPKGSFSTLEIQRTEQGDSAMYLCASSLTGNNEQFFGPGTRLTVL.

The sample holds a few counts of this clone. The rearrangement joins TRBV7-9 to TRBJ1-6, with TRBD1 identical over 9 bases. V trimming: 5 bases; J trimming: 7 bases; junction bases outside the gene matches: 6. The CDR3 is 15 amino acids. From germline, CDR1 is SEHNR and CDR2 FQNEAQ (reference sequence). CDR3 in amino acids: CASSTDRGKNSPLHF. In DNA, the CDR3 is TGTGCCAGCAGCACCGACAGGGGGAAAAATTCACCCCTCCACTTT.

V usage is TRBV4-1 and J usage is TRBJ2-3; a possible D gene is TRBD2 (6 bases). V was pared by 1 base and J by 1 base, with 6 bases between. The CDR3 spans 14 residues. Germline V CDR1 and CDR2: MGHRA, YSYEKL. For the CDR3, the DNA is TGCGCCAGCAGCCAAGCGGGAGGCACAGATACGCAGTATTTT. Translation: CASSQAGGTDTQYF.

The chain carries TRBV29-1 and TRBJ2-2, with D perhaps matching TRBD2 (5 bases). The CDR3 covers 15 residues. The germline V gene encodes CDR1 SQVTM and CDR2 ANQGSEA. The ends were cut back, 0 bases at V and 1 base at J, with 9 bases in the middle. The CDR3 DNA reads as TGCAGCGTTGAAGATCCAGCGGTGAACACCGGGGAGCTGTTTTTT. It is translated as CSVEDPAVNTGELFF.